The 12 T cell receptor beta chains below come from one sample, sequenced in a study of T cells expressing NK-cell markers. TCRdb reprocessed the 5' RACE reads; each CDR3 protein has one entry and no DNA is given. The sample yields about 460,000 distinct CDR3 sequences, of which the top ten take up 1.4%. Sequences were obtained from blood T cells: a sorted CD56 or NKG2C T cell subset, CD4+ or CD8+ T cells, or bulk PBMC T cells (not recorded which). The receptors stem from a woman aged 45-60 years in good health.

The chain couples TRBV7-9 to TRBJ1-3; without DNA, the TCRdb call of TRBD1 cannot be checked. The CDR3 sequence is 13 residues long. From germline, CDR1 is SEHNR and CDR2 FQNEAQ (reference sequence). CDR3 sequence: CASSSLDWHTIYF.

The genes are TRBV4-1 and TRBJ2-3. The CDR3 runs 13 residues. Germline lookup yields CDR1 MGHRA and CDR2 YSYEKL. CDR3 protein: CASSQGRGDTQYF.

The chain recombines TRBV20-1 with TRBJ2-1; checking the TCRdb D call of TRBD2 is not possible without DNA. This CDR3 contains 15 residues. The germline gives CDR1 DFQATT, CDR2 SNEGSKA (reference sequence). The CDR3 protein is CSARDPGGKIHEQFF.

V gene TRBV5-1 combines with J gene TRBJ2-1. The CDR3 spans 15 residues. Germline CDR1 reads SGHRS; CDR2 reads YFSETQ. CDR3 sequence: CASSLATNSYNEQFF.

V gene TRBV4-1 combines with J gene TRBJ2-7; without DNA, the TCRdb call of TRBD2 cannot be checked. The CDR3 runs 16 residues. Per germline, CDR1 MGHRA and CDR2 YSYEKL. CDR3 loop: CASSQEEGRRAYEQYF.

The gene calls are TRBV20-1 and TRBJ2-7; TCRdb designates TRBD2, a call that cannot be tested without DNA. The CDR3 is 13 amino acids. Germline lookup yields CDR1 DFQATT and CDR2 SNEGSKA (reference sequence). The CDR3 reads CSAGLAGGPEQYF.

The V call is TRBV29-1, the J call TRBJ1-2. The CDR3 spans 12 residues. Germline V gene sequence: CDR1 SQVTM, CDR2 ANQGSEA. This CDR3 reads CSVVRTDYGYTF.

J is TRBJ2-7 and V is TRBV28; the TCRdb call, TRBD2, lacks DNA for checking. The length of the CDR3 is 16 residues. CDR1 and CDR2 from the germline V gene are MDHEN and SYDVKM. CDR3 residues: CASIRTSGRALHEQYF.

The rearrangement joins TRBV6-6 to TRBJ2-3; TCRdb gives TRBD2 as the D gene, but with no DNA this cannot be confirmed. From germline, CDR1 is MNHNY and CDR2 SVGAGI (reference sequence). The CDR3 extends over 14 amino acids. The CDR3 protein is CASSYGGSADTQYF.

The chain joins TRBV6-2 or TRBV6-3 to TRBJ2-1; the TRBD1 assignment by TCRdb is unverifiable without DNA. This CDR3 is built from 15 residues. CDR1 is MNHEY and CDR2 is SVGEGT in the germline V gene. CDR3 protein: CASSPPGLINNEQFF.

J is TRBJ2-5 and V is TRBV3-1; TCRdb indicates TRBD2, and absent DNA this call remains unverified. Germline loops: CDR1 LGHDT, CDR2 YNNKEL (reference sequence). CDR3 length: 17 amino acids. The chain's CDR3 is CASSPGVGGRAQETQYF.

The CDR3 protein is CASSLAAAINEQFF. The rearrangement links TRBV5-1 to TRBJ2-1. The V gene's germline CDR1 is SGHRS and CDR2 YFSETQ. The length of the CDR3 is 14 residues.